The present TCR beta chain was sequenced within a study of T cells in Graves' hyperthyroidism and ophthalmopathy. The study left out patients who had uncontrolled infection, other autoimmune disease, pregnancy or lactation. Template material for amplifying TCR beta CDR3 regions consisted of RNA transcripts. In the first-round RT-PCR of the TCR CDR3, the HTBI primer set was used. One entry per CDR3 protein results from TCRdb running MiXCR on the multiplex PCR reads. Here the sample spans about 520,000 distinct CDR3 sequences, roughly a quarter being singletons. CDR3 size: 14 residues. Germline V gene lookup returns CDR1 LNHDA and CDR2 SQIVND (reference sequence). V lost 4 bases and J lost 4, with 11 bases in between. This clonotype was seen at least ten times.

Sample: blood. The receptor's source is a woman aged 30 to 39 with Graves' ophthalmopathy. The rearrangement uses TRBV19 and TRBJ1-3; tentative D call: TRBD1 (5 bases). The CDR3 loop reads CASSTRGSGNTIYF. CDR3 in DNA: TGTGCCAGTAGTACGAGGGGATCGGGAAACACCATATATTTT.